The entry below describes one T cell receptor beta chain. Its target is unknown. Both 60 Vbeta primers and 13 Jbeta primers went into the PCR. The method was immunoSEQ multiplex PCR; TCRdb's version includes in-frame clones alone and lacks a portion of them. The table shows about 110,000 clones, with under 90% occurring only once. V was shortened by 5 bases and J by 0 bases, with 4 bases between the two germline ends. Germline V gene data show CDR1 as MDHEN and CDR2 as SYDVKM. The CDR3 loop spans 12 amino acids. These data come from a study of cytomegalovirus exposure and HLA in healthy donors. Regarding the study as a whole: According to the study, approximately 150 TCR beta chains were cytomegalovirus-associated.

This chain uses TRBV28 with TRBJ1-2, with D uncertain. Sequencing used PBMCs. This receptor was identified in a woman under 40 in good health and CMV-seronegative. CDR3 protein: CASSQTNYGYTF. CDR3 bases: TGTGCCAGCAGTCAGACTAACTATGGCTACACCTTC.